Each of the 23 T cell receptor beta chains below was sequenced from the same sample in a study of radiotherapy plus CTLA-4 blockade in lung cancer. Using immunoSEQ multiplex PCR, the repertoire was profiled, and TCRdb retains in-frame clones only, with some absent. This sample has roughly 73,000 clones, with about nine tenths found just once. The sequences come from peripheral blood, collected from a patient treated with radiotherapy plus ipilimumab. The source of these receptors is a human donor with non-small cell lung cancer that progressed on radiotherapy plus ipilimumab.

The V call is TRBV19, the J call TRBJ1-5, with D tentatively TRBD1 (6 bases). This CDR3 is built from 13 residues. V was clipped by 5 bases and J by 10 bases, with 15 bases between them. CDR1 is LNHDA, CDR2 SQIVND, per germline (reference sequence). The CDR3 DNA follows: TGTGCCAGTAGTCCCGACCCACAGGGACCCCAGCATTTT. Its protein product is CASSPDPQGPQHF.

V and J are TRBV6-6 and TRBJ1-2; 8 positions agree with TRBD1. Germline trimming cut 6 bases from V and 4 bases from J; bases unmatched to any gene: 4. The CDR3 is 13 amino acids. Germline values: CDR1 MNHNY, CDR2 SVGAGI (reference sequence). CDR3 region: CASRTGEGYGYTF. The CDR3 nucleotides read TGTGCCAGCAGGACAGGGGAGGGCTATGGCTACACCTTC.

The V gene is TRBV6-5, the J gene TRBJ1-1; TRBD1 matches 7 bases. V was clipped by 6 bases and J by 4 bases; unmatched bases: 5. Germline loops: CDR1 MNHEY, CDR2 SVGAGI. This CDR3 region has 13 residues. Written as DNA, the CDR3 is TGTGCCAGCAGATGGGGACAGTCCACTGAAGCTTTCTTT. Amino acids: CASRWGQSTEAFF.

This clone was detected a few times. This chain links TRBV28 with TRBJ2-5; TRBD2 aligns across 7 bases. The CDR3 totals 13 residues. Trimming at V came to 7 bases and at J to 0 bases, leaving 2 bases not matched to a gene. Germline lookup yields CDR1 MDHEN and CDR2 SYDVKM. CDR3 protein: CASKGLNQETQYF. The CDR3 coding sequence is TGTGCCAGCAAGGGACTAAACCAAGAGACCCAGTACTTC.

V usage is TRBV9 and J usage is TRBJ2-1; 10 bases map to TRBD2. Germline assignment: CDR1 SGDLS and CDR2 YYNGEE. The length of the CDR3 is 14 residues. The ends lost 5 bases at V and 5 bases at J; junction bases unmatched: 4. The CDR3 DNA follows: TGTGCCAGCAGAGAAGGACTAGCGGACAATGAGCAGTTCTTC. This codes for CASREGLADNEQFF.

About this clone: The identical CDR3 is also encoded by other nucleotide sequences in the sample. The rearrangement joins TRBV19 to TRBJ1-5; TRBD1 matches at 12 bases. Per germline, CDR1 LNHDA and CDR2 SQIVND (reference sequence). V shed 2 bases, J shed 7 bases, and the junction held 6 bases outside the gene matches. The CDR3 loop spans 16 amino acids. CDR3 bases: TGTGCCAGTAGTATACCGGGACAGGGGGCGCGACAGCCCCAGCATTTT. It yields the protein CASSIPGQGARQPQHF.

CDR3 amino acids: CASSLSTSSKYEQYF. The CDR3 region has the DNA TGTGCCAGCAGTTTATCAACTTCGAGCAAATACGAGCAGTACTTC. The chain uses TRBV27 and TRBJ2-7; D is unclear. Germline CDR1 reads MNHEY; CDR2 reads SMNVEV (reference sequence). The CDR3 is 15 amino acids. The germline V and J ends were trimmed by 0 bases and 4 bases, with 13 bases remaining between them.

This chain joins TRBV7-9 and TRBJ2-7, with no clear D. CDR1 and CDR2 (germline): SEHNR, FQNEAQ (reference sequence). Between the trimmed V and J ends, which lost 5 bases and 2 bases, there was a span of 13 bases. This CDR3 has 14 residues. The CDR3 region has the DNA TGTGCCAGCAGCAATCACCTCAAAGCCTACGAGCAGTACGTC. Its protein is CASSNHLKAYEQYV.

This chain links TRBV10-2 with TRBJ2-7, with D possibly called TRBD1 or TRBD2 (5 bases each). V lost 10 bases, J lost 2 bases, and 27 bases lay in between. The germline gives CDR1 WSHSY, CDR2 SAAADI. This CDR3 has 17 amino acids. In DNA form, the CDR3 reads TGCGCCACCTCCGTCGGAGTGGCACGGGACCCACCCTACGAGCAGTACGTC. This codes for CATSVGVARDPPYEQYV.

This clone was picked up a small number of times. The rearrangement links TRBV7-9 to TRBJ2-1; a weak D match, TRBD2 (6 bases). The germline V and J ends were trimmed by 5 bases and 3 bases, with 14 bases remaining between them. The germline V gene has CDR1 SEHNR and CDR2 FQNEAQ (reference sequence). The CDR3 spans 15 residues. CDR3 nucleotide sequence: TGTGCCAGCAGCGGAGGGGCCGGGATCTACAATGAGCAGTTCTTC. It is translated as CASSGGAGIYNEQFF.

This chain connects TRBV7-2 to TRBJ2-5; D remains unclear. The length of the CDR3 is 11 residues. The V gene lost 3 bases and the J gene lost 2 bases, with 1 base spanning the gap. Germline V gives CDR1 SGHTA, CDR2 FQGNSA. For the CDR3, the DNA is TGTGCCAGCAGCTTTCAAGAGACCCAGTACTTC. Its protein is CASSFQETQYF.

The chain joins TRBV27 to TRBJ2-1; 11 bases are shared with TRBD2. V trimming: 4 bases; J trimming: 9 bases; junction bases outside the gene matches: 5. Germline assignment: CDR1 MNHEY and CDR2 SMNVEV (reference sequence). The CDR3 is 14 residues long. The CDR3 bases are TGTGCCAGCAGTTCGCTAGCGGGAGGCGGTGAGCAGTTCTTC. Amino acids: CASSSLAGGGEQFF.

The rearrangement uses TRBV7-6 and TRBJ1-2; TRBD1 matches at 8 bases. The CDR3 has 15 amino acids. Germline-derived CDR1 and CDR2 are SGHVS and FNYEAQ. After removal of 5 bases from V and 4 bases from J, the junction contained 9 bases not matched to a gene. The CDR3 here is CASSRETGETYGYTF. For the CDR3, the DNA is TGTGCCAGCAGCCGAGAGACAGGGGAAACCTATGGCTACACCTTC.

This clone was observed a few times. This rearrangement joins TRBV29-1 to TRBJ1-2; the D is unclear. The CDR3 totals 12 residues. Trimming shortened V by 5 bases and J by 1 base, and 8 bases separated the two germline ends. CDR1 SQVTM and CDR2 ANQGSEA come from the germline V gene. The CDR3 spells CSVHSLNYGYTF. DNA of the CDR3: TGCAGCGTTCACAGCCTTAACTATGGCTACACCTTC.

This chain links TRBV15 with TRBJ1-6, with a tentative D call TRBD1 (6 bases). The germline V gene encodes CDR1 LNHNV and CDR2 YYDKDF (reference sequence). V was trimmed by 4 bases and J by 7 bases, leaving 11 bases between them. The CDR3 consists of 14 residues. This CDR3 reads CATSKGENNSPLHF. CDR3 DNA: TGTGCCACCAGCAAGGGGGAAAACAATTCACCCCTCCACTTT.

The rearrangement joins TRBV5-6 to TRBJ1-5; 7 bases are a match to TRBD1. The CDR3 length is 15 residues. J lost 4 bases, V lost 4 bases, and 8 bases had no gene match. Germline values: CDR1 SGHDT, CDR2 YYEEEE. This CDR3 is CASSVQDRVNQPQHF. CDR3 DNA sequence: TGTGCCAGCAGCGTGCAAGACAGGGTTAATCAGCCCCAGCATTTT.

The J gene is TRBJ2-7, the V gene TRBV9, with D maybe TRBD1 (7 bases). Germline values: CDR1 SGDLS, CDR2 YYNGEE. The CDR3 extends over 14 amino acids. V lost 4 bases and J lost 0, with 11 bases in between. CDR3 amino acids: CASSPGDSSYEQYV. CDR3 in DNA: TGTGCCAGCAGCCCGGGGGACAGCTCCTACGAGCAGTACGTC.

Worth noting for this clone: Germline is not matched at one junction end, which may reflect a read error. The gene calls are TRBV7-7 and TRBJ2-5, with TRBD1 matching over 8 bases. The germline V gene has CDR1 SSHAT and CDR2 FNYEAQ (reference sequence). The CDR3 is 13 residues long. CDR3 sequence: CASSVTGGSAQYF. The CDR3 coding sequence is TGTGCTAGCAGCGTTACAGGGGGTTCGGCCCAGTACTTC.

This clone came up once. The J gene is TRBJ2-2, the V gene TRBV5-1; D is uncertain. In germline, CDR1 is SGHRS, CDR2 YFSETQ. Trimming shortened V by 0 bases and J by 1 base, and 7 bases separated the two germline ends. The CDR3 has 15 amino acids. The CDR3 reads CASSLAPVNTGELFF. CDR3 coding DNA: TGCGCCAGCAGCTTGGCCCCGGTGAACACCGGGGAGCTGTTTTTT.

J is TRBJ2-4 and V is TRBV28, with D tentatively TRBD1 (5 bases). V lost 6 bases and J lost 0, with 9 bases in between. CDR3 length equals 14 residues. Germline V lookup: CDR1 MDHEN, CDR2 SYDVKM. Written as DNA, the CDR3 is TGTGCCAGCAGCGACAGCCCAGCCAAAAACATTCAGTACTTC. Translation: CASSDSPAKNIQYF. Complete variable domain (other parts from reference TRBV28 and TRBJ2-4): DVKVTQSSRYLVKRTGEKVFLECVQDMDHENMFWYRQDPGLGLRLIYFSYDVKMKEKGDIPEGYSVSREKKERFSLILESASTNQTSMYLCASSDSPAKNIQYFGAGTRLSVL.

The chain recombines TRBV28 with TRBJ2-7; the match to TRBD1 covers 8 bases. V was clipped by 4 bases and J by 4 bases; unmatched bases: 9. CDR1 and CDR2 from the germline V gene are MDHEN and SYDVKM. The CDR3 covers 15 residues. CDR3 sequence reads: CASSSQGANSYEQYF. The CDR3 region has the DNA TGTGCCAGCAGTTCCCAGGGGGCAAATTCGTACGAGCAGTACTTC.

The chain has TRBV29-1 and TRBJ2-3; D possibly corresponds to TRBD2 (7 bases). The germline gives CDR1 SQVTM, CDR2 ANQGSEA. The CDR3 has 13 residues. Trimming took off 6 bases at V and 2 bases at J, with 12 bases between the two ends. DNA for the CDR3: TGCAGCGTAAAGGGGGGGGACACAGATACGCAGTATTTT. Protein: CSVKGGDTDTQYF.

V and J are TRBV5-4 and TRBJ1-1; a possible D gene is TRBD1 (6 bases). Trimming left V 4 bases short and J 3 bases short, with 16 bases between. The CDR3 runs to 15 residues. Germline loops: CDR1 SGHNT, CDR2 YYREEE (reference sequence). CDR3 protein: CASSPTDRPYTEAFF. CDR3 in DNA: TGTGCCAGCAGCCCCACCGACAGGCCGTACACTGAAGCTTTCTTT.